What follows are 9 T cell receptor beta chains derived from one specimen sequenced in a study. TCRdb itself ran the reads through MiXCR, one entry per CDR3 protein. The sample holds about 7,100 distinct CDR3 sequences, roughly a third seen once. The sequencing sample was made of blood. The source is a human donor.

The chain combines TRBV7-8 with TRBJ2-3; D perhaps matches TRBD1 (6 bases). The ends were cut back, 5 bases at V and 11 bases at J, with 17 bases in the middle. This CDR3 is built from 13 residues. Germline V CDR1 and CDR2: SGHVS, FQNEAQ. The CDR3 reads CASSKPGVNEQYF. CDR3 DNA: TGTGCCAGCAGCAAGCCAGGGGTAAATGAGCAGTATTTT.

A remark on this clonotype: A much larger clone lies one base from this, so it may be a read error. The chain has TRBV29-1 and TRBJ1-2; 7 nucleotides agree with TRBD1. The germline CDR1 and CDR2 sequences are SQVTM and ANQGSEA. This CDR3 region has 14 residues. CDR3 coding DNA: TGCAGCGTCGCCGGGACAGCGCTGGACTATGGCCACACCTTC. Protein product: CSVAGTALDYGHTF.

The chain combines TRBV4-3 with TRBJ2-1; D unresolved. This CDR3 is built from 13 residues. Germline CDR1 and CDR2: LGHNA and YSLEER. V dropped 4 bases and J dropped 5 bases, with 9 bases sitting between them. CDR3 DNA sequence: TGCGCCAGCAGCCCCGAACAGAACAATGAGCAGTTCTTC. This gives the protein CASSPEQNNEQFF.

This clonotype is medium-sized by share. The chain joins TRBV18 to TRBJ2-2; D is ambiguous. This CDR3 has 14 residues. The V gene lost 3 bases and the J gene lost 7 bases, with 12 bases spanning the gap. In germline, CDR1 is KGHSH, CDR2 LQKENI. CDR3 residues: CASSPPVRSGELFF. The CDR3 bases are TGTGCCAGCTCACCGCCCGTGCGTAGCGGGGAGCTGTTTTTT.

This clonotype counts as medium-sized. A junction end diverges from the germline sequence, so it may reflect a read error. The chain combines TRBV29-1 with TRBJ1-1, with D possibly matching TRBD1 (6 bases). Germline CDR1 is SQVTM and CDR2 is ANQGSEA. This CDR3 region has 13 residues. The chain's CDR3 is CSVEDRQNTEAFF. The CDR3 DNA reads TGCAGCGTGGAAGACAGGCAGAACACTGAAGCTTTCTTT.

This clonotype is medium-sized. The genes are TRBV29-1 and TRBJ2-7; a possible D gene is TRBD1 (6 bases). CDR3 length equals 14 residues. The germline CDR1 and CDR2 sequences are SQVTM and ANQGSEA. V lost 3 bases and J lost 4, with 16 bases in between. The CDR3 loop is CSVEVLSGEYEQYF. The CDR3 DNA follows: TGCAGCGTTGAGGTCTTGTCAGGGGAATACGAGCAGTACTTC.

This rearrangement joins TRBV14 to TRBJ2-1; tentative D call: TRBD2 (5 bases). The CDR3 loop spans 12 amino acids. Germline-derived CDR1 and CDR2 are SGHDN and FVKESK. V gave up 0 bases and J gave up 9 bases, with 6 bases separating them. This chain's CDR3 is CASSQDRGEQFF. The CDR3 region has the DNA TGTGCCAGCAGCCAAGACCGGGGTGAGCAGTTCTTC.

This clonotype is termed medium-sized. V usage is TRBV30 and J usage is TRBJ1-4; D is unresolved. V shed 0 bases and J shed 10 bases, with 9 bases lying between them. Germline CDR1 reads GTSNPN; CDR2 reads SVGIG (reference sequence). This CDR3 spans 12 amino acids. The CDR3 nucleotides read TGTGCCTGGAGTGTAGGGCTGGGAAAACTGTTTTTT. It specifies CAWSVGLGKLFF. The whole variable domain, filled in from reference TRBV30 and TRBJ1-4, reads SQTIHQWPATLVQPVGSPLSLECTVEGTSNPNLYWYRQAAGRGLQLLFYSVGIGQISSEVPQNLSASRPQDRQFILSSKKLLLSDSGFYLCAWSVGLGKLFFGSGTQLSVL.

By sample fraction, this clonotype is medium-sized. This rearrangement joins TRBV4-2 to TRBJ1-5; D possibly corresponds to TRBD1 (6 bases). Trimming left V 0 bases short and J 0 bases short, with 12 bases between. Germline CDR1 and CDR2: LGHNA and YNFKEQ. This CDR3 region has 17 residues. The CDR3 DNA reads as TGTGCCAGCAGCCAAGAGACCGGGACAAATAGCAATCAGCCCCAGCATTTT. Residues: CASSQETGTNSNQPQHF.